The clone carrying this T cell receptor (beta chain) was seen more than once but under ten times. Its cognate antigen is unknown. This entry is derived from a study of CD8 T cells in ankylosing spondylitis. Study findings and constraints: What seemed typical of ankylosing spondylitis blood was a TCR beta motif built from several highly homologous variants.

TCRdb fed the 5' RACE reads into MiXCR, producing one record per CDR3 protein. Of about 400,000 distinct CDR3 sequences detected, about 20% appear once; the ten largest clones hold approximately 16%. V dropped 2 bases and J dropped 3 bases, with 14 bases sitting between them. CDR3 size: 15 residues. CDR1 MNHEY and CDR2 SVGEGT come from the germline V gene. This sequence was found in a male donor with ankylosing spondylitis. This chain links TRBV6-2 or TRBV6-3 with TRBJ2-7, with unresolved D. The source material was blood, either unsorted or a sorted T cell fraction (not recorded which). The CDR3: CASSYVGLNYYEQYF. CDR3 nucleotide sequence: TGTGCCAGCAGTTACGTCGGGCTAAATTACTACGAGCAGTACTTC.